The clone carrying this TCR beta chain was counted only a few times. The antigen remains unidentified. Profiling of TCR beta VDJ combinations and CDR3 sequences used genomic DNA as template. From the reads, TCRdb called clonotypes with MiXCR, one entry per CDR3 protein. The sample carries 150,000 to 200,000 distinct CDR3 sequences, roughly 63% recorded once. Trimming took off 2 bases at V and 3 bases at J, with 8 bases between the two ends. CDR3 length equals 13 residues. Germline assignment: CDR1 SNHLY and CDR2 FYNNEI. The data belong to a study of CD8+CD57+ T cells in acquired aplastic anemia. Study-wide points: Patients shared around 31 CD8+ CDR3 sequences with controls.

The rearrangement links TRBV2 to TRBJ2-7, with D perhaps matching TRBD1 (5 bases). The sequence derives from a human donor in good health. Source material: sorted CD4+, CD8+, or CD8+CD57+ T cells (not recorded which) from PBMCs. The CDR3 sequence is CASSERQLYEQYF. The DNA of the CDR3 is TGTGCCAGCAGTGAACGACAGCTCTACGAGCAGTACTTC.